This TCR beta chain was found in a study of blood T cell repertoires in COVID-19 (dated by TCRdb to 2018 to 2021). A note on the overall study: Collaborator samples came from the United States, Italy and Spain and covered acute and convalescent phases of COVID-19. The dataset comprised deeply sampled blood TCRbeta repertoires from subjects exposed to, actively infected with, or recovered from COVID-19. HLA class I and class II types, where available, came from metadata supplied by the sample provider rather than from assay-based typing. The repertoires were released in a freely available public database intended as a resource for research on the immune response to SARS-CoV-2. The material from the prospective study consisted of cDNA or gDNA derived from T cells, B-cell-depleted T cells, or PBMCs. A de-identified subject ID, COVID-19 status, age in years and sex were almost always included in the sample metadata. The samples were drawn from the first 160 participants of the ongoing ImmuneRACE study and from 950 to 1,500 subjects provided by 6 global collaborators. Points the paper makes about the study in general: How much clinical and demographic metadata was included differed by source and by participant, and the metadata was provided uncurated.

Collaborating institutions collected whole blood in K2EDTA tubes following their own protocols. Collaborator samples were shipped for TCRbeta analysis as frozen whole blood, isolated PBMCs, or DNA extracted from either sample type. A note on this clone: Its antigen remains undetermined. No qualities accompany the bases; no much larger clone lies one base away.

From the cysteine up to the phenylalanine, the CDR3 has a length of 17 residues. Only the CDR3 DNA stays, 51 bases, in frame from base 1. CDR1 SGHTA and CDR2 FQGNSA are derived from the germline V gene. Germline trimming: 1 base from V, 5 bases from J; junction bases outside gene matches: 12. The immunoSEQ Assay, a bias-controlled multiplex PCR, was used to amplify TCRbeta CDR3 regions from genomic DNA. The study's processing was this. The number of nucleated cells in each sample was estimated by amplification of reference gene primers within the assay. Sequence reads were collapsed and filtered to measure the absolute abundance of every unique TCRbeta CDR3 rearrangement. For each sample, productive Simpson clonality was calculated as the square root of Simpson's diversity index across productive rearrangements. TCRdb holds this immuneACCESS table with in-frame rearrangements only. Some clones are missing; in checked studies, unresolved V genes explain under half, and the rest has no known cause. That table supplies the V and J calls and clone size; D and trimming were determined from the DNA. A total of about 60,000 clones appear in this sample, about 76% of them only once. Roughly 47% of the sample goes to the ten largest clones.

The source of this sequence is a woman aged 80 or older with acute or convalescent COVID-19. Sequencing was carried out using peripheral blood. The chain joins TRBV7-2 to TRBJ1-2, with 8 central nucleotides matching TRBD1. The nucleotide sequence is given as TGTGCCAGCAGCTTAGGATTGGGAACGCAGGGGGCATATGGCTACACCTTC. It encodes CASSLGLGTQGAYGYTF.